This TCR beta chain was sequenced during a study of T-cell reconstitution after alpha-beta-depleted transplantation in children. The TCRbeta library incorporated unique molecular identifiers. TCRdb ran MiXCR on the PCR reads and lists one entry per CDR3 protein. The repertoire holds fewer than 700,000 distinct CDR3 sequences, with 13% as singletons. This clonotype appeared many times. CDR1 is SGHRS, CDR2 YFSETQ, per germline. J lost 5 bases, V lost 1 base, and 6 bases had no gene match. CDR3 length: 14 residues. The sample in question was PBMCs, mostly from graft donor cells, obtained 360 days after TCRalphabeta/CD19-depleted stem cell transplant. The clonotype originates from a male patient aged 10 to 17 who had a stem cell transplant for acute myeloid leukemia, so the T cells may come from the graft donor. V usage is TRBV5-1 and J usage is TRBJ2-7, with 7 bases matching TRBD2. The CDR3 here is CASSLWRGGHEQYF. The DNA of the CDR3 is TGCGCCAGCAGCTTGTGGCGGGGAGGGCACGAGCAGTACTTC.